This T cell receptor beta chain was identified in a study of vaccination and CD4 T cells after COVID-19. The wider study: Post-COVID sampling occurred a median about 110 days after diagnosis (range 35 to 161).

Trimming removed 1 base from V and 0 bases from J, with 9 bases in between. Per germline, CDR1 SGHAT and CDR2 FQNNGV. CDR3 size: 15 residues. This clonotype has a handful of counts. Its antigen is still unknown. Treatment here: approximately 10-day PBMC culture with coronavirus spike peptide pools or control peptides (ViraFEST assay). Sequence data for DNA of cultured CD4+ T cells were generated by the Oncomine TCR Beta short-read assay. Via MiXCR, TCRdb re-called the PCR reads, giving one row per CDR3 protein. The top ten hold less than 25% of the sample, which has fewer than 10,000 distinct CDR3 sequences, about 47% seen once.

The rearrangement links TRBV11-2 to TRBJ1-1; no definite D call. The sequenced sample consisted of CD4+ T cells from blood, cultured in vitro. The receptor was isolated from a human donor who had recovered from COVID-19. Written as DNA, the CDR3 is TGTGCCAGCAGCTTAGTAAGAGGTTTGAACACTGAAGCTTTCTTT. Translation: CASSLVRGLNTEAFF.